This TCR beta chain comes out of a study of radiation and T cells in renal cell carcinoma. Broader study findings: Top tumor clonotypes rose in blood 2 weeks post-radiation, then contracted.

Here immunoSEQ multiplex PCR was the method, and the copy in TCRdb shows in-frame clones only, minus some. This table has under 150,000 clones, approximately 75% appearing once. On this clone itself: Its antigen remains unknown.

Regarding time point: blood 2 weeks post-SBRT. Treatment in this sample: 15 Gy SBRT to primary tumor, nephrectomy 4 weeks later. Here the sequenced sample was blood, taken from a patient whose treatment included radiotherapy and nephrectomy. This receptor was obtained from a woman aged 55-75 years with renal cell carcinoma.

For the CDR3, the DNA is TGTGCCAGCAGTTACGGGCAGGGGGGGATCCTGGGGCCCCAGCATTTT. Amino acid sequence: CASSYGQGGILGPQHF. The chain is built from TRBV6-7 and TRBJ1-5; 7 positions agree with TRBD1. TRBV6-7 is classed as an ORF, of uncertain function. Trimming at V came to 2 bases and at J to 9 bases, leaving 13 bases not matched to a gene. CDR3 size: 16 residues.